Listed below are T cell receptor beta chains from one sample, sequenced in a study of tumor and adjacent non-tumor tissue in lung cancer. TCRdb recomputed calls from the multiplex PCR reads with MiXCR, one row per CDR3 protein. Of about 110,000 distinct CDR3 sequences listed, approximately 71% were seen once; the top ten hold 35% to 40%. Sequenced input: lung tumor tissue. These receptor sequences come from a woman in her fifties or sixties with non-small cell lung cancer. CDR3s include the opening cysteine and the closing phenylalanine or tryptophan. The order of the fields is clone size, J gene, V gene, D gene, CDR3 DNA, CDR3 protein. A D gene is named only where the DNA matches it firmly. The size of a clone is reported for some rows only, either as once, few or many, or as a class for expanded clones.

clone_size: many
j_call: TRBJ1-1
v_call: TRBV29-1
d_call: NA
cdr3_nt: TGCAGCGTTGTAGACCGAGGGGAAGCTTTCTTT
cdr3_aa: CSVVDRGEAFF

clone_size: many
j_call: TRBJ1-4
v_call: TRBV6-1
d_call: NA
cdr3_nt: TGTGCCAGCAGTGAAGGGTGGACGGGGGATGAAAAACTGTTTTTT
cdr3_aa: CASSEGWTGDEKLFF

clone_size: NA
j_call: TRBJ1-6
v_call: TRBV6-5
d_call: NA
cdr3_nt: TGTGCTAGCGTGCAGATAGGGGGCTCCTATAATTCACCCCTCCACTTT
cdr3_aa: CASVQIGGSYNSPLHF

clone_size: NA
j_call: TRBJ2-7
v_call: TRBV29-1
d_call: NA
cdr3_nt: TGTAGCGTCGCCCGAGTTTCCTACAAGCAGTACTTC
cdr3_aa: CSVARVSYKQYF

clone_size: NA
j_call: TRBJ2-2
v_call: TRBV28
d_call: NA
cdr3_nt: TGTGCCAGCCGACTCAGGGATCCCGGGGGGCTGTTTTTT
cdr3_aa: CASRLRDPGGLFF

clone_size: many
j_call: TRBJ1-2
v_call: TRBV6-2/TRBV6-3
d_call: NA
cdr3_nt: TGTGCCAGCAGTGATGACTATGGCTACACCTTC
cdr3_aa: CASSDDYGYTF

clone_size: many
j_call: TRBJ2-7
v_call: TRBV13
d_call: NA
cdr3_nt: TGTGCCAGCAGCGCGCCCTTTGAGTACGAGCAGTACTTC
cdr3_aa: CASSAPFEYEQYF

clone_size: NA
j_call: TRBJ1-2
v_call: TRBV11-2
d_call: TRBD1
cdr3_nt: TGTGCCAGCAGCTTGGTACGGGACAGCCCGCATAGCTACATCTTC
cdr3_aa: CASSLVRDSPHSYIF

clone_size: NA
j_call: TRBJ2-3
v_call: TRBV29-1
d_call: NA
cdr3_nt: TGCGGCGTTAGGGAGTTCACAGATACGCAGTATTTC
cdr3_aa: CGVREFTDTQYF

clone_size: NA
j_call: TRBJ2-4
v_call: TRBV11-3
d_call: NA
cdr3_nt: TGTGCCAGCAGCTTGAACCATCTCGACATTTATTACTTC
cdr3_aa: CASSLNHLDIYYF

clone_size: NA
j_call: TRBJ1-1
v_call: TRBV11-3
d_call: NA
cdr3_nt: TGTGCCAGCAGCTTAATTGGGCCACCTAGACGGATAAACACTGAAGCTTTCTTT
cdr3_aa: CASSLIGPPRRINTEAFF

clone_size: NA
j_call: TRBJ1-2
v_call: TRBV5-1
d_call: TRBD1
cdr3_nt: TGCGCCAGCAGCATAGGGGACAGAGGCTATGGCTACACCTTC
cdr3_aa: CASSIGDRGYGYTF

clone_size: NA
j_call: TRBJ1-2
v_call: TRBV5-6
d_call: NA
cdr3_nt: TGTGCCAGCAGCTTGCGTGGACAGTGGAACTATGGCTACACCTTC
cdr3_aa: CASSLRGQWNYGYTF

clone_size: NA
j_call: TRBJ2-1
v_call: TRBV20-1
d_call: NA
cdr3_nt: TGCACTGCTAGAGAGGGTCAAGGGGGGGCGTACAATGAGCGGTTCTTC
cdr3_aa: CTAREGQGGAYNERFF

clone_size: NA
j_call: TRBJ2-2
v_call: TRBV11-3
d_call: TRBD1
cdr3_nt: TGTGCCAGCAGCTTTGACAGGGGGACTGCGAACACCGGGGAGCTGTTTTTT
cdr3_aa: CASSFDRGTANTGELFF

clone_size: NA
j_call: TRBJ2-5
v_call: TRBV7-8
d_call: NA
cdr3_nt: TGTGCCAGCAGCTCCAGTCTTCGACACTCGGTGAAAGAGACCCAATACTTC
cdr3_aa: CASSSSLRHSVKETQYF

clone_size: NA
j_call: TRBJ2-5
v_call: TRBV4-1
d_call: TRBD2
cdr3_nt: TGCGCAAGCAGCCAAAATAGGGCGGGGGGGCTGCCCGAGACCCAATACTTC
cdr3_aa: CASSQNRAGGLPETQYF

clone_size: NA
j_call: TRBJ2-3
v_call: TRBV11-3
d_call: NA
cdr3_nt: TGTGCCAGCATCCCCGCCGGGCAGGGAAGTTATACGCAGTATTTT
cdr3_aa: CASIPAGQGSYTQYF

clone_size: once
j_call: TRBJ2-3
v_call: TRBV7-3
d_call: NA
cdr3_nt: TGTGTCAGCAGCCCCGACACAGATACGCAGTATTTT
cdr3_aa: CVSSPDTDTQYF

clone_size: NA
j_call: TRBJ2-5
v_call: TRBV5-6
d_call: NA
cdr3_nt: TGTGCCAGCAGCTTACATGGGATAGAGATCCAGTACTTC
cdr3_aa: CASSLHGIEIQYF

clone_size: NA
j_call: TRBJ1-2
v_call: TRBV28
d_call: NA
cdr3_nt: TGTGCCAGCAATCTCGGACAGTATGGCTACACCTTC
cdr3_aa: CASNLGQYGYTF

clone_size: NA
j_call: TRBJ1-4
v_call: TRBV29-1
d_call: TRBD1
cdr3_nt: TGCAGTGCGGGGGACAGGGGATATGAAAAACTGTTTTTT
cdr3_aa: CSAGDRGYEKLFF

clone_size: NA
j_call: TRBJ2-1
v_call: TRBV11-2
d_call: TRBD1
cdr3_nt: TGTGCCAGCAGCCGGGACAGGGGGTTTCTAGACAATGAGCACTTCTTC
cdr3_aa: CASSRDRGFLDNEHFF

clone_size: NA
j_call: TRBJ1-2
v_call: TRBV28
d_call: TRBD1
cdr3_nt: TGTGCCAGCAGTACCCCGGGACAGGGTTTTTATGGCTACACCTTC
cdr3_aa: CASSTPGQGFYGYTF

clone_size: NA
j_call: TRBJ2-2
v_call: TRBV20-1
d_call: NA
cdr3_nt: TGCAATACTAGAACCACAGGGCGGGACACCGGGGAGCTGTTTTTT
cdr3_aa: CNTRTTGRDTGELFF

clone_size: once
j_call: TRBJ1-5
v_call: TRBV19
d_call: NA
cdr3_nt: TGTGCCAGTAGCGCCGACAAGATTAATCAGCCCCAGCATTTT
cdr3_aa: CASSADKINQPQHF

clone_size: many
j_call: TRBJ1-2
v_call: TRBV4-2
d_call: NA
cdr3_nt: TGTGCCAGCAGCTTTTCTCCGGAGTCCGGCGGCTACACCTTC
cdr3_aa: CASSFSPESGGYTF

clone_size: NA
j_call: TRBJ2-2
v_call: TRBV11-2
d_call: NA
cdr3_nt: TGTACCAGCAGCTTAGAGTGGGGGAACACCGGGGAACTGTTTTTT
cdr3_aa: CTSSLEWGNTGELFF

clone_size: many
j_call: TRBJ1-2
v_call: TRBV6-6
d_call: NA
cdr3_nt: TGTGCCAGCAGTTCTACGACACGCAACTATGGCTACACCTTC
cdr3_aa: CASSSTTRNYGYTF

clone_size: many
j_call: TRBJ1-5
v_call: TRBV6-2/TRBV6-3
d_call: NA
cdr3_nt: TGTGCCAGCAGTTACTCGAGGGGTAGGCAGCCCCAGCATTTT
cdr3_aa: CASSYSRGRQPQHF

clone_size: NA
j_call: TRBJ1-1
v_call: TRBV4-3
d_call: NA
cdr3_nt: TGCGCCAGCAGCCAAGATGGGAGAAGGGATTACATTGAAGCTTTCTTT
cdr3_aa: CASSQDGRRDYIEAFF

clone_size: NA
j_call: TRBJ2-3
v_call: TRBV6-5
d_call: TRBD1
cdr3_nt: TGTGCCAGCAGTACAGGGACAGGCGGCCCAAATACGCAGTATTTT
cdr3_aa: CASSTGTGGPNTQYF

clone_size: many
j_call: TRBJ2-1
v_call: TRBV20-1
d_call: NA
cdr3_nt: TGCAGTGAGGTGAGCGCCGGATCCTACAATGAGCAGTTCTTC
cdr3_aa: CSEVSAGSYNEQFF